This T cell receptor (beta chain) was sequenced for a study of regulatory T cells in long-lasting Graves disease. As for the study in general: Graves' cases, newly diagnosed, had used antithyroid drugs under 3 months.

Arm-PCR of CDR3 regions with iRepertoire HTBI primers generated TCR beta libraries. As handled by the study authors: Analysis of the samples identified over 60 TRBV and 14 to 15 TRBJ segments. TCRdb fed the multiplex PCR reads into MiXCR, producing one record per CDR3 protein. TCRdb's processing, not the authors' own work, is the source of the V and J calls. Among a few hundred thousand distinct CDR3 sequences, 12% to 15% were seen once, and the ten largest hold approximately 17%. Specified time point: newly diagnosed GD, antithyroid drugs for less than 3 months. RNA from PBMCs was the source of the TCR library. These data are also associated with another study on T cells in Graves' hyperthyroidism and ophthalmopathy. From that second work: Exclusion of patients followed from uncontrolled infection, other autoimmune disease, pregnancy or lactation.

This sequence originates from a woman aged 45 to 65 with Graves disease. The input for sequencing was peripheral blood mononuclear cells (PBMCs), taken at new diagnosis, from a patient treated with antithyroid drugs.

As DNA, the CDR3 is TGTGCCAGCATCATAGCGGGAGCGGGAGATACGCAGTATTTT. This sequence encodes CASIIAGAGDTQYF. The chain uses TRBV5-8 and TRBJ2-3; 9 bases match TRBD2. Looked up from germline, CDR1 is SGHTS and CDR2 is YDEGEE. The CDR3 length is 14 residues. Trimming took 6 bases from V and 5 from J; bases not matched to a gene: 7.